The T cell receptor (beta chain) under discussion was sequenced for a study of cytomegalovirus exposure and HLA in healthy donors. Concerning this clone: Its cognate antigen is unknown.

Per the germline V gene, CDR1 is SNHLY and CDR2 is FYNNEI. V was clipped by 1 base and J by 4 bases; unmatched bases: 11. CDR3 length: 18 amino acids. Notes on the study in general: Researchers reported that three CMV-associated chains were confirmed in vitro as CMV antigen-specific. Analysis performed later found 16,951 TCR beta sequences associated with HLA alleles at 0.05 false discovery rate. In a later analysis, CMV-associated beta chains were mostly HLA-associated, it appeared.

Primers: 60 Vbeta forward and 13 Jbeta reverse. Some clones are missing from TCRdb's copy, which holds only in-frame ones; the method was immunoSEQ multiplex PCR. Of some 160,000 clones listed, more than 70% are singletons. This sequence originates from a woman between 35 and 50 years old in good health and CMV-seronegative. The J gene is TRBJ2-2, the V gene TRBV2; TRBD1 aligns across 8 bases. The sequencing sample was made of PBMCs. CDR3 region: CASSEVLGQGATTGELFF. In DNA form, the CDR3 reads TGTGCCAGCAGTGAAGTCTTGGGGCAGGGGGCGACCACCGGGGAGCTGTTTTTT.